What follows are 8 T cell receptor beta chains derived from one specimen sequenced in a study of siplizumab effects on memory and regulatory T cells. Some clones are missing from TCRdb's copy, which holds only in-frame ones; the method was immunoSEQ multiplex PCR. The sample has 100,000 or so clones; 85% to 95% are singletons. The sequenced material came from non-Treg CD4+ T cells sorted from blood. The source of these receptors is a human donor in good health.

The V call is TRBV19, the J call TRBJ2-7; no clear D. The V end lost 9 bases, the J end lost 7 bases, and 22 bases lay between the germline ends. CDR3 size: 14 residues. CDR1 is LNHDA and CDR2 is SQIVND in the germline V gene (reference sequence). For the CDR3, the DNA is TGTGCCAGCACCTCGGAGTTGTCTTATGGGGAGCAGTACTTC. Its protein product is CASTSELSYGEQYF.

V is TRBV6-5 and J is TRBJ1-2; 8 bases line up with TRBD1. The CDR3 covers 14 residues. V was pared by 4 bases and J by 4 bases, with 5 bases of the junction left unmatched. The germline CDR1 and CDR2 sequences are MNHEY and SVGAGI. This CDR3 is CASSFDRGTYGYTF. The CDR3 nucleotides are TGTGCCAGCAGTTTTGACAGGGGTACCTATGGCTACACCTTC.

This sequence joins TRBV5-1 and TRBJ2-1; D not resolved. Germline V gives CDR1 SGHRS, CDR2 YFSETQ. The CDR3 runs to 13 residues. V dropped 0 bases and J dropped 5 bases, with 6 bases sitting between them. CDR3 nucleotides: TGCGCCAGCAGCTTGGTCCTTCACAATGAGCAGTTCTTC. It yields the protein CASSLVLHNEQFF.

The chain uses TRBV28 and TRBJ2-5; 16 bases are shared with TRBD2. Germline assignment: CDR1 MDHEN and CDR2 SYDVKM. V shed 4 bases and J 5 bases; nucleotides not matched to a gene: 10. This CDR3 contains 18 residues. CDR3 DNA: TGTGCCAGCAGTTCTCGCGGGGGACTAGCGGGAGGGCGTGAGACCCAGTACTTC. This translates into CASSSRGGLAGGRETQYF.

The V gene is TRBV10-2, the J gene TRBJ2-3; D gene uncertain. V lost 3 bases, J lost 3 bases, and 10 bases lay in between. Germline CDR1 reads WSHSY; CDR2 reads SAAADI. This CDR3 is built from 14 residues. The CDR3 loop reads CASSEIGPTDTQYF. CDR3 nucleotide sequence: TGCGCCAGCAGTGAAATTGGACCGACAGATACGCAGTATTTT.

This CDR3 reads CASSPQVSSYNEQFF. In nucleotides, the CDR3 is TGTGCCAGCAGCCCACAGGTGAGCTCCTACAATGAGCAGTTCTTC. The chain combines TRBV7-3 with TRBJ2-1; TRBD1 is a possible D gene (5 bases). The CDR3 extends over 15 amino acids. Per the germline V gene, CDR1 is SGHTA and CDR2 is FQGTGA. V lost 5 bases and J lost 0, with 11 bases in between.

This chain connects TRBV4-1 to TRBJ1-2, with D uncertain. Trimming removed 0 bases from V and 8 bases from J, with 10 bases in between. The CDR3 totals 13 residues. Per germline, CDR1 MGHRA and CDR2 YSYEKL. CDR3 loop: CASSQESGWGYTF. The CDR3 DNA is TGCGCCAGCAGCCAAGAGTCTGGGTGGGGCTACACCTTC.

The chain couples TRBV5-1 to TRBJ2-3; D remains ambiguous. Trimming shortened V by 6 bases and J by 5 bases, and 10 bases separated the two germline ends. Germline CDR1 is SGHRS and CDR2 is YFSETQ. This CDR3 comprises 12 residues. In nucleotides, the CDR3 is TGCGCCAGCAATTCCGAGTTAGATACGCAGTATTTT. Its translation is CASNSELDTQYF.